This T cell receptor (beta chain) appears in the sequencing data of a study of T cells in women clearing cervical HPV infection. Study details: Case blood was drawn when the lesion was first found; control blood after infection became undetectable.

The data were produced by immunoSEQ multiplex PCR, yet TCRdb's version contains in-frame clones alone and is incomplete. The sample has around 17,000 clones. Dot-blot hybridization genotyped cervical HPV amplified with MY09/MY11 PCR. Study-wide results and caveats: Combining TCR richness with V gene abundances gave approximately 0.8 AUC.

Notes on this clone: The target antigen is unknown.

This receptor was obtained from a woman between 18 and 70 years old with a cervical HPV16 infection that either progressed to CIN3+ or cleared (not recorded which). The sample consisted of blood buffy coat.

The sequenced part of the CDR3 DNA is TGTGCCAGCAAGGCGGGACAGGGTAACACCGGGGAG. It codes for CASKAGQGNTGE. The complete CDR3 protein is CASKAGQGNTGELFF. The rearrangement joins TRBV28 to TRBJ2-2; 9 bases fit TRBD1. With the read ending 3 residues before the CDR3 end, the germline J gene is used to fill in that end. The V and J ends lost 7 bases and 2 bases, in that order; junction bases with no gene match: 5. The germline V gene encodes CDR1 MDHEN and CDR2 SYDVKM. This CDR3 is built from 15 residues. The entire variable domain, with the rest obtained from reference TRBV28 and TRBJ2-2, is as follows: DVKVTQSSRYLVKRTGEKVFLECVQDMDHENMFWYRQDPGLGLRLIYFSYDVKMKEKGDIPEGYSVSREKKERFSLILESASTNQTSMYLCASKAGQGNTGELFFGEGSRLTVL.